These 32 T cell receptor beta chains were all obtained from the same sample, sequenced in a study of T-cell memory formation after mild COVID-19. A single record per CDR3 protein comes from TCRdb applying MiXCR to the 5' RACE reads. Among about 290,000 distinct CDR3 sequences, around 15% were seen once, and the ten largest hold 22%. What was sequenced was PBMCs or a T cell subset sorted from them (not recorded which). The receptors stem from a man younger than 35 who had mild COVID-19 (a few samples of this study predate the infection). Cell type and time point are not known.

CDR3 protein: CASSASRDGPYGYTF. DNA of the CDR3: TGTGCCAGCAGCGCCAGCCGGGACGGGCCCTATGGCTACACCTTC. The chain links TRBV9 to TRBJ1-2; a weak D match, TRBD1 (5 bases). Deletions cut 3 bases from V and 4 bases from J, with 16 bases between. CDR3 length: 15 residues. The V gene's germline CDR1 is SGDLS and CDR2 YYNGEE.

This clonotype was seen only a few times. CDR3 protein: CASRPPAGGTDTQYF. CDR3 bases: TGTGCCAGCAGACCCCCAGCGGGGGGCACAGATACGCAGTATTTT. This sequence joins TRBV9 and TRBJ2-3; 8 bases align to TRBD2. Per the germline V gene, CDR1 is SGDLS and CDR2 is YYNGEE. V trimming: 5 bases; J trimming: 1 base; junction bases outside the gene matches: 6. The length of the CDR3 is 15 residues.

This clonotype was detected a few times. The gene calls are TRBV3-1 and TRBJ1-2, with D maybe TRBD1 (5 bases). Germline V gene sequence: CDR1 LGHDT, CDR2 YNNKEL (reference sequence). V lost 4 bases and J lost 2, with 14 bases in between. CDR3 size: 15 residues. CDR3 coding DNA: TGTGCCAGCAGCCCCGGCCCACCAGGGAACTATGGCTACACCTTC. Protein sequence: CASSPGPPGNYGYTF.

This clonotype was observed a few times. This chain connects TRBV19 to TRBJ1-1; TRBD1 agrees at 8 bases. V was pared by 5 bases and J by 0 bases, with 5 bases of the junction left unmatched. Germline CDR1 reads LNHDA; CDR2 reads SQIVND (reference sequence). The CDR3 runs to 15 residues. CDR3 protein: CASSRQGIMNTEAFF. The CDR3 DNA reads TGTGCCAGTAGTCGACAGGGGATCATGAACACTGAAGCTTTCTTT.

The genes are TRBV27 and TRBJ1-5, with D unresolved. Trimming removed 8 bases at V and 3 bases at J, with 20 bases between. The CDR3 length is 16 residues. Germline V lookup: CDR1 MNHEY, CDR2 SMNVEV (reference sequence). The CDR3 is CASGPHWQAINQPQHF. The CDR3 DNA is TGTGCCAGCGGGCCCCATTGGCAGGCGATCAATCAGCCCCAGCATTTT.

The chain is built from TRBV14 and TRBJ1-3; 9 nucleotides match TRBD1. The germline V gene has CDR1 SGHDN and CDR2 FVKESK. The CDR3 sequence is 16 residues long. The V gene end was trimmed by 4 bases and the J gene end by 3 bases; junction bases not matched to a gene: 7. The DNA of the CDR3 is TGTGCCAGCAGCCGCCTAGGACAGGGGCGTGGAAACACCATATATTTT. It yields the protein CASSRLGQGRGNTIYF.

The sample holds a few counts of this clonotype. The chain uses TRBV7-2 and TRBJ1-2; 8 bases agree with TRBD1. The CDR3 loop spans 16 amino acids. The V gene's germline CDR1 is SGHTA and CDR2 FQGNSA. J gave up 8 bases and V 4 bases, and 15 bases lay outside the gene matches. The CDR3 nucleotides are TGTGCCAGCAGCTCAATGACAGGGGCAACTCATGGGGGCTACACCTTC. Amino acids: CASSSMTGATHGGYTF. Using reference TRBV7-2 and TRBJ1-2 for the parts outside the CDR3, the full variable domain is GAGVSQSPSNKVTEKGKDVELRCDPISGHTALYWYRQSLGQGLEFLIYFQGNSAPDKSGLPSDRFSAERTGGSVSTLTIQRTQQEDSAVYLCASSSMTGATHGGYTFGSGTRLTVV.

The chain combines TRBV4-3 with TRBJ2-1; no firm D call. Germline CDR1 reads LGHNA; CDR2 reads YSLEER. This CDR3 is built from 17 residues. V was cut by 0 bases and J by 0 bases, with 12 bases left in between. The CDR3, as DNA: TGCGCCAGCAGCCAAGACGGAAGTTTCTCCTCCTACAATGAGCAGTTCTTC. Translating gives CASSQDGSFSSYNEQFF.

This rearrangement joins TRBV6-5 to TRBJ1-1; TRBD1 is a possible D gene (5 bases). The V gene's germline CDR1 is MNHEY and CDR2 SVGAGI. This CDR3 is built from 15 residues. V lost 7 bases and J lost 0, with 15 bases in between. The CDR3 DNA sequence: TGTGCCAGCACTAATAATGGGGGGTTGAACACTGAAGCTTTCTTT. Translating it yields CASTNNGGLNTEAFF.

This chain joins TRBV10-3 and TRBJ2-1, with 8 bases aligning to TRBD1. CDR1 and CDR2 from the germline V gene are ENHRY and SYGVKD. The V and J ends lost 4 bases and 8 bases, in that order; junction bases with no gene match: 4. This CDR3 comprises 13 residues. Here the CDR3 reads CAISGQGSDEQFF. In nucleotides, the CDR3 is TGTGCCATCAGTGGACAGGGGTCGGATGAGCAGTTCTTC.

The table lists this clonotype with a few counts. This chain uses TRBV5-1 with TRBJ1-6; 9 bases fit TRBD1. The CDR3 loop spans 17 amino acids. V was pared by 3 bases and J by 0 bases, with 4 bases of the junction left unmatched. The germline CDR1 and CDR2 sequences are SGHRS and YFSETQ. The DNA of the CDR3 is TGCGCCAGCAGCTGGGGACAGGGTGGCTCCTATAATTCACCCCTCCACTTT. Translation: CASSWGQGGSYNSPLHF.

The chain has TRBV21-1 and TRBJ2-5; the D call TRBD1 from the table was never checked on the DNA. TRBV21-1 is a listed pseudogene. This CDR3 region has 14 residues. CDR3 residues: CASSTTGVQETQYF. Here the CDR3 DNA reads TGTGCCAGCAGCACAACAGGAGTCCAAGAGACCCAGTACTTC.

This clonotype has a handful of counts. This CDR3 reads CASRPTLMGAYGYTF. The CDR3 bases are TGTGCCAGTAGGCCCACCCTTATGGGGGCTTATGGCTACACCTTC. The genes are TRBV19 and TRBJ1-2, with D perhaps matching TRBD1 (6 bases). Germline V gives CDR1 LNHDA, CDR2 SQIVND (reference sequence). Trimming left V 6 bases short and J 5 bases short, with 19 bases between. CDR3 length: 15 amino acids.

This chain links TRBV4-3 with TRBJ1-4; possibly TRBD1 for D (5 bases). Germline CDR1 is LGHNA and CDR2 is YSLEER. This CDR3 comprises 13 residues. The V end was cut by 3 bases, the J end by 5 bases, with 7 bases between. The CDR3 protein is CASSQGRNEKLFF. The CDR3 nucleotides read TGCGCCAGCAGCCAGGGACGGAATGAAAAACTGTTTTTT.

V and J are TRBV29-1 and TRBJ2-7; TRBD1 aligns across 9 bases. Looked up from germline, CDR1 is SQVTM and CDR2 is ANQGSEA. V lost 3 bases and J lost 5; bases outside the gene matches: 2. The CDR3 is made up of 12 amino acids. The CDR3 spells CSVEGTGNEQYF. DNA for the CDR3: TGCAGCGTTGAGGGGACAGGGAACGAGCAGTACTTC.

This clonotype came up a few times. This chain links TRBV12-3 or TRBV12-4 with TRBJ2-7, with 7 bases aligning to TRBD1. The CDR3 is made up of 14 amino acids. With V trimmed by 8 bases and J by 3 bases, 10 bases remained unmatched. CDR3 nucleotides: TGTGCCAGCGGCTTGAGACAGGGTCACTACGAGCAGTACTTC. Its translation is CASGLRQGHYEQYF.

This clonotype was seen a handful of times. The V call is TRBV10-1, the J call TRBJ2-5, with no clear D. Germline CDR1 and CDR2: WNHNN and SYGVQD (reference sequence). With 4 bases removed from V and 1 base from J, the gap between germline ends came to 7 bases. The CDR3 is 13 amino acids. Here the CDR3 DNA reads TGCGCCAGCAGTGCTACGGGCCAAGAGACCCAGTACTTC. Amino acid sequence: CASSATGQETQYF.

A few counts support this clonotype. The chain couples TRBV5-5 to TRBJ2-7, with 9 bases fitting TRBD1. Trimming removed 1 base from V and 4 bases from J; junction bases left unmatched: 6. This CDR3 has 15 amino acids. CDR1 and CDR2 from the germline V gene are SGHKS and YYEKEE (reference sequence). The CDR3 DNA follows: TGTGCCAGCAGCTTGCTACAGGGGGCCCAGTACGAGCAGTACGTC. It is translated as CASSLLQGAQYEQYV.

This clonotype showed up just a few times. The chain has TRBV7-8 and TRBJ1-5; D is unresolved. CDR3 length: 13 residues. V dropped 7 bases and J dropped 7 bases, with 14 bases sitting between them. CDR1 and CDR2 from the germline V gene are SGHVS and FQNEAQ. The CDR3 DNA sequence: TGTGCCAGCACCCCCATCCCGGGGCAGCCCCAGCATTTT. This encodes CASTPIPGQPQHF.

The chain uses TRBV15 and TRBJ1-1, with D unclear. This CDR3 is built from 14 residues. V shed 2 bases and J shed 6 bases, with 13 bases lying between them. From germline, CDR1 is LNHNV and CDR2 YYDKDF (reference sequence). CDR3 residues: CATSRRGSQSEAFF. CDR3 nucleotide sequence: TGTGCCACCAGCAGACGGGGTTCCCAGTCTGAAGCTTTCTTT. Combining the CDR3 with reference TRBV15 and TRBJ1-1 gives the whole variable domain DAMVIQNPRYQVTQFGKPVTLSCSQTLNHNVMYWYQQKSSQAPKLLFHYYDKDFNNEADTPDNFQSRRPNTSFCFLDIRSPGLGDTAMYLCATSRRGSQSEAFFGQGTRLTVV.

As regards this clonotype: This could be a read error, since a much larger clone is one nucleotide away. The gene calls are TRBV12-3 or TRBV12-4 and TRBJ2-5; D not certain. The CDR3 length is 11 residues. V lost 8 bases and J lost 4, with 8 bases in between. DNA of the CDR3: TGTGCCAGCCGCCGACTAGAGACCCAGTACTTC. Its protein product is CASRRLETQYF.

This clonotype came up a few times. The CDR3 nucleotides read TGCGCCAGCAGCCAAGGTGGCCCCACCAATCAGCCCCAGCATTTT. Its protein product is CASSQGGPTNQPQHF. The chain combines TRBV4-1 with TRBJ1-5; D not resolved. Deletions cut 1 base from V and 3 bases from J, with 10 bases between. The CDR3 contains 15 residues. Germline V gene lookup returns CDR1 MGHRA and CDR2 YSYEKL.

This chain links TRBV6-6 with TRBJ2-3, with TRBD2 identical over 9 bases. CDR1 MNHNY and CDR2 SVGAGI come from the germline V gene (reference sequence). Losses at the gene ends were 2 bases for V and 2 bases for J; bases not matched to a gene: 2. The CDR3 covers 15 residues. CDR3 DNA sequence: TGTGCCAGCAGTTACGGCGGGGGGGACACAGATACGCAGTATTTT. Translating it yields CASSYGGGDTDTQYF.

The V and J genes are TRBV29-1 and TRBJ1-1; D not resolved. The CDR3 sequence is 12 residues long. Per germline, CDR1 SQVTM and CDR2 ANQGSEA. The V end was cut by 8 bases, the J end by 6 bases, with 16 bases between. Here the CDR3 reads CSSRRGGAEAFF. The CDR3 DNA is TGCAGCTCCCGCCGAGGAGGCGCTGAAGCTTTCTTT.

The chain employs TRBV21-1 and TRBJ1-5; the D call of TRBD1 is as the table states it, not checked on the DNA. TRBV21-1 is assigned pseudogene status. The CDR3 length is 17 residues. CDR3 in DNA: TGTGCCAGCAGACAGGTCCGGACGAGAACTAGCAATCAGCCCCAGCATTTT. Translation: CASRQVRTRTSNQPQHF.

In this sample, this clonotype turned up many times. In DNA form, the CDR3 reads TGTGCCAGCAGCGGACAGAACACCGGGGAGCTGTTTTTT. It codes for CASSGQNTGELFF. J is TRBJ2-2 and V is TRBV9; D is uncertain. Germline V lookup: CDR1 SGDLS, CDR2 YYNGEE. V was clipped by 3 bases and J by 1 base, with 4 bases between them. This CDR3 comprises 13 residues.

The chain couples TRBV7-3 to TRBJ2-1; maybe TRBD1 (6 bases). Germline V gives CDR1 SGHTA, CDR2 FQGTGA. V lost 3 bases, J lost 5 bases, and 14 bases lay in between. The CDR3 extends over 15 amino acids. CDR3 amino acids: CASSLGAGENNEQFF. The CDR3 DNA sequence: TGTGCCAGCAGCTTGGGGGCAGGGGAAAACAATGAGCAGTTCTTC.

The rearrangement links TRBV7-9 to TRBJ2-3; D is perhaps TRBD1 (6 bases). Trimming took 8 bases from V and 3 from J, leaving 12 bases between them. CDR1 and CDR2 (germline): SEHNR, FQNEAQ (reference sequence). This CDR3 contains 13 residues. CDR3 loop: CASLGRGTDTQYF. Written as DNA, the CDR3 is TGTGCCAGCCTAGGCAGGGGTACAGATACGCAGTATTTT.

This chain connects TRBV10-3 to TRBJ2-5; 9 bases agree with TRBD1. CDR3 length equals 12 residues. Germline V gene lookup returns CDR1 ENHRY and CDR2 SYGVKD. With V trimmed by 11 bases and J by 1 base, 2 bases remained unmatched. This chain's CDR3 is CAVQGAQETQYF. The DNA for the CDR3 is TGTGCCGTACAGGGGGCCCAAGAGACCCAGTACTTC.

CDR3 loop: CASRPGTETSTDTQYF. As DNA, the CDR3 is TGTGCCAGCAGGCCTGGGACAGAGACTAGCACAGATACGCAGTATTTT. The rearrangement uses TRBV5-5 and TRBJ2-3, with 7 bases that match TRBD1. CDR1 is SGHKS, CDR2 YYEKEE, per germline (reference sequence). This CDR3 has 16 amino acids. The junction had 9 bases not matched to a gene; V was cut back by 5 bases and J by 0 bases.

The chain uses TRBV6-2 or TRBV6-3 and TRBJ2-7, with D perhaps matching TRBD2 (5 bases). The V end lost 2 bases, the J end lost 4 bases, and 12 bases lay between the germline ends. CDR3 length: 14 amino acids. From germline, CDR1 is MNHEY and CDR2 SVGEGT. CDR3 coding DNA: TGTGCCAGCAGTTACAACAGAGGAGGATACGAGCAGTACTTC. Translated, it gives CASSYNRGGYEQYF.

This rearrangement joins TRBV29-1 to TRBJ2-2; no clear D gene. Looked up from germline, CDR1 is SQVTM and CDR2 is ANQGSEA. V shed 8 bases and J shed 3 bases, with 10 bases lying between them. This CDR3 comprises 12 residues. CDR3 loop: CSSATHTGELFF. In nucleotides, the CDR3 is TGCAGCTCTGCAACCCACACCGGGGAGCTGTTTTTT.